These 4 T cell receptor beta chains were all obtained from the same sample, sequenced in a study of early T cells in non-severe SARS-CoV-2 infection. TCRdb analysed the 5' RACE reads with MiXCR anew, one entry per CDR3 protein. The data show tens of thousands of distinct CDR3 sequences, with 5.7% seen just once and 13% to 15% held by the top ten. This material consisted of whole blood, taken at baseline. These TCRs come from an adult who was a healthcare worker with PCR-confirmed SARS-CoV-2 infection or an uninfected control (not recorded which).

This chain joins TRBV12-3 or TRBV12-4 and TRBJ1-1; D remains unclear. V lost 5 bases and J 4 bases, leaving 5 bases between the germline ends. This CDR3 contains 11 residues. The CDR3: CASSGSTEAFF. In DNA form, the CDR3 reads TGTGCCAGCAGTGGCAGCACTGAAGCTTTCTTT.

V is TRBV12-3 or TRBV12-4 and J is TRBJ1-2, with 10 nucleotides matching TRBD1. V lost 7 bases and J lost 6; bases outside the gene matches: 8. The CDR3 spans 14 residues. DNA for the CDR3: TGTGCCAGCAAGCCCGGGACAGGGGAGGATGGCTACACCTTC. It codes for CASKPGTGEDGYTF.

This clonotype was seen at least ten times. This sequence joins TRBV7-3 and TRBJ1-5; TRBD1 might be the D (5 bases). This CDR3 region has 14 residues. Trimming took off 5 bases at V and 5 bases at J, with 13 bases between the two ends. The germline CDR1 and CDR2 sequences are SGHTA and FQGTGA. CDR3: CASSPGGGDQPQHF. CDR3 bases: TGTGCCAGCAGCCCCGGGGGAGGGGATCAGCCCCAGCATTTT. Combining the CDR3 with reference TRBV7-3 and TRBJ1-5 gives the whole variable domain GAGVSQTPSNKVTEKGKYVELRCDPISGHTALYWYRQSLGQGPEFLIYFQGTGAADDSGLPNDRFFAVRPEGSVSTLKIQRTERGDSAVYLCASSPGGGDQPQHFGDGTRLSIL.

This clonotype is termed medium-sized (0.01 to 0.1%). V usage is TRBV27 and J usage is TRBJ1-6; TRBD1 might be the D (5 bases). Germline values: CDR1 MNHEY, CDR2 SMNVEV (reference sequence). CDR3 length: 16 amino acids. Trimming removed 2 bases from V and 9 bases from J, with 17 bases in between. The CDR3 DNA reads as TGTGCCAGCAGTTTAACGGTGGGGCAAGGAAGTTCACCCCTCCACTTT. Translation: CASSLTVGQGSSPLHF.